These T cell receptor beta chains were read from a single sample in a study of blood T cell repertoires in COVID-19. Some clones are missing from TCRdb's copy, which holds only in-frame ones; the method was immunoSEQ multiplex PCR. Here the sample spans approximately 70,000 clones, around 79% being singletons. Sequencing used peripheral blood. Receptors were obtained from a man between 60 and 75 years old with active or convalescent COVID-19. CDR3s include the opening cysteine and the closing phenylalanine or tryptophan. D genes are given only for firm matches. Part of the rows lack a size; the others show once, few, many or a class for expanded clones.

d_gene: .
abundance: .
j_gene: TRBJ2-2
v_gene: TRBV15
CDR3nt: TGTGCCACCAGCAGAGATCGGCCAGGGGCAGTCGGGGAGCTGTTTTTT
CDR3aa: CATSRDRPGAVGELFF

d_gene: TRBD1
abundance: .
j_gene: TRBJ2-7
v_gene: TRBV30
CDR3nt: TGTGCCTGGAGTAATGGACAGGGGGACGAGCAGTACTTC
CDR3aa: CAWSNGQGDEQYF

d_gene: .
abundance: .
j_gene: TRBJ2-3
v_gene: TRBV7-9
CDR3nt: TGTGCCAGCAGCCCTCGCGGTCCCGATACGCAGTATTTT
CDR3aa: CASSPRGPDTQYF

d_gene: .
abundance: .
j_gene: TRBJ2-5
v_gene: TRBV6-6
CDR3nt: TGTGCCAGCAGTTCAGGGGCGGGAGAGACCCAGTACTTC
CDR3aa: CASSSGAGETQYF

d_gene: TRBD1
abundance: .
j_gene: TRBJ1-3
v_gene: TRBV4-2
CDR3nt: TGTGCCAGCAGCCAAGGGACAGGCGCCGGAAACACCATATATTTT
CDR3aa: CASSQGTGAGNTIYF

d_gene: .
abundance: .
j_gene: TRBJ2-5
v_gene: TRBV21-1
CDR3nt: TGTGCCAGCCCCCGGGACAGGGGGACAGAGACCCAGTACTTC
CDR3aa: CASPRDRGTETQYF

d_gene: TRBD2
abundance: .
j_gene: TRBJ2-5
v_gene: TRBV6-6
CDR3nt: TGTGCCAGCAGTTACCCAGCTAGCGGGGGCCAAGAGACCCAGTACTTC
CDR3aa: CASSYPASGGQETQYF

d_gene: TRBD1
abundance: .
j_gene: TRBJ2-7
v_gene: TRBV2
CDR3nt: TGTGCCAGCAGTGTTACAGGGGGAACGGAGCAGTACTTC
CDR3aa: CASSVTGGTEQYF

d_gene: .
abundance: .
j_gene: TRBJ1-1
v_gene: TRBV28
CDR3nt: TGTGCCACCCTCGGGGGGTGGTTAACTGAAGCTTTCTTT
CDR3aa: CATLGGWLTEAFF

d_gene: TRBD2
abundance: .
j_gene: TRBJ2-5
v_gene: TRBV5-1
CDR3nt: TGCGCCAGCAGCCTTAGCGGGGGGGTACAAGAGACCCAGTACTTC
CDR3aa: CASSLSGGVQETQYF

d_gene: TRBD1
abundance: .
j_gene: TRBJ1-4
v_gene: TRBV15
CDR3nt: TGTGCCACCAGCAGAGAAGGACAGGGCGGTGAAAAACTGTTTTTT
CDR3aa: CATSREGQGGEKLFF

d_gene: .
abundance: .
j_gene: TRBJ1-2
v_gene: TRBV4-3
CDR3nt: TGCGCCAGCAGCCAAGAAGTTGGGCAGGGGCTCGATGGCTACACCTTC
CDR3aa: CASSQEVGQGLDGYTF

d_gene: TRBD1
abundance: .
j_gene: TRBJ2-7
v_gene: TRBV5-1
CDR3nt: TGCGCCAGCAGCTCCCGGGACAGGGATTACGAGCAGTACTTC
CDR3aa: CASSSRDRDYEQYF

d_gene: .
abundance: .
j_gene: TRBJ2-7
v_gene: TRBV12-3/TRBV12-4
CDR3nt: TGTGCCAGCAGTTTAGGCGCCAACGAGCAGTACTTC
CDR3aa: CASSLGANEQYF

d_gene: TRBD1
abundance: .
j_gene: TRBJ1-3
v_gene: TRBV4-1
CDR3nt: TGCGCCAGCAGCCAGACCCCGGGACAGGTGAACTCTGGAAACACCATATATTTT
CDR3aa: CASSQTPGQVNSGNTIYF

d_gene: TRBD1
abundance: .
j_gene: TRBJ1-1
v_gene: TRBV29-1
CDR3nt: TGCAGCGCGGGGAACCGGGGACAGGGATTGAGCACTGAAGCTTTCTTT
CDR3aa: CSAGNRGQGLSTEAFF

d_gene: TRBD2
abundance: .
j_gene: TRBJ2-3
v_gene: TRBV14
CDR3nt: TGTGCCAGCAGCCGGAGACTAGCGGGGGCAGGGACAGATACGCAGTATTTT
CDR3aa: CASSRRLAGAGTDTQYF

d_gene: TRBD1
abundance: .
j_gene: TRBJ2-2
v_gene: TRBV6-2/TRBV6-3
CDR3nt: TGTGCCAGCAGTCCACAGGGGGCGATAACCGGGGAGCTGTTTTTT
CDR3aa: CASSPQGAITGELFF

d_gene: TRBD1
abundance: .
j_gene: TRBJ1-1
v_gene: TRBV19
CDR3nt: TGTGCCAGTAGTTTGACAGGGGGTTACACTGAAGCTTTCTTT
CDR3aa: CASSLTGGYTEAFF

d_gene: .
abundance: .
j_gene: TRBJ1-1
v_gene: TRBV24-1
CDR3nt: TGTGCCACCAGTGACAACAGGGTTGAGAACACTGAAGCTTTCTTT
CDR3aa: CATSDNRVENTEAFF

d_gene: TRBD1
abundance: .
j_gene: TRBJ2-1
v_gene: TRBV10-3
CDR3nt: TGTGCCACCTCCCCGGGGACAGCTAACAATGAGCAGTTCTTC
CDR3aa: CATSPGTANNEQFF

d_gene: .
abundance: .
j_gene: TRBJ1-6
v_gene: TRBV7-9
CDR3nt: TGTGCCAGCAGCGTACGGGGCTCCTATAATTCACCCCTCCACTTT
CDR3aa: CASSVRGSYNSPLHF

d_gene: .
abundance: once
j_gene: TRBJ2-3
v_gene: TRBV5-1
CDR3nt: TGCGCCAGCAGCTTGGGGCTCCCCCAAGATACGCAGTATTTT
CDR3aa: CASSLGLPQDTQYF

d_gene: .
abundance: .
j_gene: TRBJ2-5
v_gene: TRBV5-1
CDR3nt: TGCGCCAGCAGCTCTGGCCCCAGACAGTCACAAGAGACCCAGTACTTC
CDR3aa: CASSSGPRQSQETQYF

d_gene: .
abundance: few
j_gene: TRBJ1-2
v_gene: TRBV29-1
CDR3nt: TGCAGCGTTGAATTCGGGGGTGGCTACACCTTC
CDR3aa: CSVEFGGGYTF

d_gene: .
abundance: .
j_gene: TRBJ2-5
v_gene: TRBV10-3
CDR3nt: TGTGCCATCAGTATAGAGGGAGAGACCCAGTACTTC
CDR3aa: CAISIEGETQYF

d_gene: .
abundance: .
j_gene: TRBJ1-3
v_gene: TRBV7-2
CDR3nt: TGTGCCAGCAGCTATGACAGTTCTGGAAACACCATATATTTT
CDR3aa: CASSYDSSGNTIYF

d_gene: .
abundance: once
j_gene: TRBJ2-1
v_gene: TRBV27
CDR3nt: TGTGCCAGCATCCGACAGCTATCATACAATGAGCAGTTCTTC
CDR3aa: CASIRQLSYNEQFF

d_gene: .
abundance: .
j_gene: TRBJ1-1
v_gene: TRBV6-2/TRBV6-3
CDR3nt: TGTGCCAGCAGTTACTCGACGGACAGTATGAACACTGAAGCTTTCTTT
CDR3aa: CASSYSTDSMNTEAFF

d_gene: .
abundance: .
j_gene: TRBJ1-3
v_gene: TRBV25-1
CDR3nt: TGTGCCAGCTGTGACGGACACTCTGGAAACACCATATATTTT
CDR3aa: CASCDGHSGNTIYF

d_gene: TRBD1
abundance: once
j_gene: TRBJ2-1
v_gene: TRBV20-1
CDR3nt: TGCAGTGCTAGTGGGCAGGGGGTCCATATCACCCCCAATGAGCAGTTCTTC
CDR3aa: CSASGQGVHITPNEQFF

d_gene: .
abundance: .
j_gene: TRBJ2-3
v_gene: TRBV3-1/TRBV3-2
CDR3nt: TGTGCCAGCAGCCAAGTGCCCAGGACTGCCACGGACTTT
CDR3aa: CASSQVPRTATDF

d_gene: TRBD2
abundance: .
j_gene: TRBJ2-2
v_gene: TRBV3-1/TRBV3-2
CDR3nt: TGTGCCAGCAGCCAGGGCCTAGCGGGGGCCCGGGGGGAGCTGTTTTTT
CDR3aa: CASSQGLAGARGELFF

d_gene: TRBD1
abundance: .
j_gene: TRBJ1-2
v_gene: TRBV2
CDR3nt: TGTGCCAGCAGTAGGACAGGCCAGGTGTGGGGTAGCTACACCTTC
CDR3aa: CASSRTGQVWGSYTF

d_gene: TRBD1
abundance: .
j_gene: TRBJ2-7
v_gene: TRBV11-2
CDR3nt: TGTGCCAGCAGGTTATACAGGGGTGGTTACGAGCAGTACTTC
CDR3aa: CASRLYRGGYEQYF

d_gene: TRBD1
abundance: .
j_gene: TRBJ1-1
v_gene: TRBV29-1
CDR3nt: TGCAGCGTTGGACAGGGGCAAGGGACTGAAGCTTTCTTT
CDR3aa: CSVGQGQGTEAFF

d_gene: .
abundance: .
j_gene: TRBJ1-2
v_gene: TRBV6-6
CDR3nt: TGTGCCAGCAGTTACTTAGAGGGCGATGGCTACACCTTC
CDR3aa: CASSYLEGDGYTF

d_gene: .
abundance: .
j_gene: TRBJ1-1
v_gene: TRBV12-3/TRBV12-4
CDR3nt: TGTGCCAGCACTCTGAGGTACAGGTCTGAAGCTTTCTTT
CDR3aa: CASTLRYRSEAFF

d_gene: TRBD1
abundance: .
j_gene: TRBJ1-1
v_gene: TRBV7-6
CDR3nt: TGTGCCAGCAGCTTAAGGACAGGGAGGTACACTGAAGCTTTCTTT
CDR3aa: CASSLRTGRYTEAFF

d_gene: .
abundance: .
j_gene: TRBJ2-1
v_gene: TRBV7-3
CDR3nt: TGTGCCAGCAGCCGGTCCAATGAGCAGTTCTTC
CDR3aa: CASSRSNEQFF

d_gene: .
abundance: .
j_gene: TRBJ2-7
v_gene: TRBV6-5
CDR3nt: TGTGCCAGCACGCCCGGAGGAAGCTCCTACGAGCAGTACTTC
CDR3aa: CASTPGGSSYEQYF

d_gene: .
abundance: .
j_gene: TRBJ2-4
v_gene: TRBV5-4
CDR3nt: TGTGCCAGCAGTTTCTGGGCGGGTCTAGCCAAAAACATTCAGTACTTC
CDR3aa: CASSFWAGLAKNIQYF

d_gene: TRBD2
abundance: .
j_gene: TRBJ2-1
v_gene: TRBV7-9
CDR3nt: TGTGCCAGCAGCTCAGATTTCGGGGGGGCTCGCGCTGAGCAGTTCTTC
CDR3aa: CASSSDFGGARAEQFF

d_gene: .
abundance: .
j_gene: TRBJ1-2
v_gene: TRBV3-1/TRBV3-2
CDR3nt: TGTGCCAGCAGCCAAGCTAAACAGGGAAACCCTAACTATGGCTACACCTTC
CDR3aa: CASSQAKQGNPNYGYTF

d_gene: .
abundance: .
j_gene: TRBJ1-5
v_gene: TRBV4-2
CDR3nt: TGTGCCAGCAGCCAAGATAGGAGCGGGGTAGGTCAGCCCCAGCATTTT
CDR3aa: CASSQDRSGVGQPQHF

d_gene: .
abundance: few
j_gene: TRBJ1-2
v_gene: TRBV12-5
CDR3nt: TGTGCTAGTGGTCCCCAGACAGGACGAGATGGCTACACCTTC
CDR3aa: CASGPQTGRDGYTF